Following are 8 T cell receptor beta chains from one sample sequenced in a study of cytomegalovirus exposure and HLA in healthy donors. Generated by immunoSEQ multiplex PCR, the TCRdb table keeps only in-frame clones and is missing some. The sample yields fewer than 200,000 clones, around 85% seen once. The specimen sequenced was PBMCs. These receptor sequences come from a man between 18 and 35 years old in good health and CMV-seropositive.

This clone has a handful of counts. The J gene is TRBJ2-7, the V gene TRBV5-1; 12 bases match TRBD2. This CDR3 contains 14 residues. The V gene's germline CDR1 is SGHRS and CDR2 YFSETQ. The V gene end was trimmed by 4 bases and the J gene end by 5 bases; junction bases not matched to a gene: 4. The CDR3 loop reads CASSPTSGRNEQYF. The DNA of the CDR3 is TGCGCCAGCAGCCCGACTAGCGGGAGAAACGAGCAGTACTTC.

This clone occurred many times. The CDR3 loop reads CASSLAGVKDYEQYF. The CDR3 nucleotides are TGTGCCAGCAGTCTTGCAGGGGTGAAAGACTACGAGCAGTACTTC. The rearrangement joins TRBV7-3 to TRBJ2-7; a possible D gene is TRBD1 (6 bases). The CDR3 spans 15 residues. Germline-derived CDR1 and CDR2 are SGHTA and FQGTGA. Trimming stripped 6 bases from V and 3 bases from J, with 18 bases between.

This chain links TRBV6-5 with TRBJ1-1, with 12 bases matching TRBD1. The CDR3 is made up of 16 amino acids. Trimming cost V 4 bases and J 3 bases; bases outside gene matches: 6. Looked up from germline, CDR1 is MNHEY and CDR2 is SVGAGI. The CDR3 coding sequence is TGTGCCAGCAGTTGGGACAGGGGGCTCGAGTACACTGAAGCTTTCTTT. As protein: CASSWDRGLEYTEAFF.

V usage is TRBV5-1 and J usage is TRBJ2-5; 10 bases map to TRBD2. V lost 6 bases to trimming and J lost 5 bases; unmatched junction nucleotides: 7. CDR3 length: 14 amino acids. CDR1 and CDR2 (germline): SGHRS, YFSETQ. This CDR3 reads CASTSGSLGETQYF. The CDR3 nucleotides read TGCGCCAGCACTAGCGGGAGCCTCGGGGAGACCCAGTACTTC.

The CDR3 is CASSLPSGGDNEQFF. CDR3 in DNA: TGTGCCAGCAGCTTGCCTAGCGGGGGGGACAATGAGCAGTTCTTC. The chain is built from TRBV5-4 and TRBJ2-1; TRBD2 matches 12 bases. Trimming at V came to 1 base and at J to 5 bases, leaving 1 base not matched to a gene. Germline loops: CDR1 SGHNT, CDR2 YYREEE (reference sequence). The length of the CDR3 is 15 residues.

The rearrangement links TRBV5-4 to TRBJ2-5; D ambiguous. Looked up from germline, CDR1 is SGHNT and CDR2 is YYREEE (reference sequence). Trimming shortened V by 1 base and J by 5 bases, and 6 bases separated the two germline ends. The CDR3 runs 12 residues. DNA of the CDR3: TGTGCCAGCAGCTTGTTGAGGGAGACCCAGTACTTC. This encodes CASSLLRETQYF.

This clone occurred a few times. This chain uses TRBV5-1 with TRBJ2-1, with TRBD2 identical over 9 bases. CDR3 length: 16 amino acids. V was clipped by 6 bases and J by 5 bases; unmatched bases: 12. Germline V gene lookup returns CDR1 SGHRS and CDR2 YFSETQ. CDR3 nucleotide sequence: TGCGCCAGCACCAGAACCGGGACTAGCCCCAACAATGAGCAGTTCTTC. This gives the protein CASTRTGTSPNNEQFF.

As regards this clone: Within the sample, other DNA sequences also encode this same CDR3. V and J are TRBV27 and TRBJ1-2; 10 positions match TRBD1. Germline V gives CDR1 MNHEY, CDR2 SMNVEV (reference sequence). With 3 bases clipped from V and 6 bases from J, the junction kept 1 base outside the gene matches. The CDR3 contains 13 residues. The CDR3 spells CASSFGQGDGYTF. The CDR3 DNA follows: TGTGCCAGCAGTTTCGGACAGGGGGATGGCTACACCTTC.